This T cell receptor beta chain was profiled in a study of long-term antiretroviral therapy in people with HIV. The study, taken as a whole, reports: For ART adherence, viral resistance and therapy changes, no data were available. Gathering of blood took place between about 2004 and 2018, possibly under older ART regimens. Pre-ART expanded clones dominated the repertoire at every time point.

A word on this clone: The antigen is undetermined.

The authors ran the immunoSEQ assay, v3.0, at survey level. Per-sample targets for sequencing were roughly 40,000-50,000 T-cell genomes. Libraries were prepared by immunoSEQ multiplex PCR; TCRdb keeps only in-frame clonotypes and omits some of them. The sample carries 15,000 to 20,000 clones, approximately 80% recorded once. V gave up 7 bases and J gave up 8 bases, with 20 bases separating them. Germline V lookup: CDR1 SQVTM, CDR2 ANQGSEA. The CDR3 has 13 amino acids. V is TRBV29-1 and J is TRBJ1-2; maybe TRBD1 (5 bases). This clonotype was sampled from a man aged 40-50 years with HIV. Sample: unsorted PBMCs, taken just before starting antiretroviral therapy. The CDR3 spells CSAPKGTEEGYTF. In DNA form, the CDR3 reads TGCAGCGCCCCCAAGGGGACTGAAGAAGGCTACACCTTC.